Below are 21 T cell receptor beta chains sequenced from a single sample in a study of T cell changes during pregnancy in multiple sclerosis (dated 2019 in TCRdb). Library generation was performed with the immunoSEQ multiplex PCR assay. TCRdb stores this immuneACCESS table with in-frame sequences only. Part of the clones is absent; in the studies checked, under half of the shortfall reflects unresolved V genes, and no reason is known for the rest. This sample lists over 70,000 clones; 92% were detected once. 1.6% of the sample is in the top ten clones. Material: peripheral blood, obtained in the first trimester of pregnancy. The receptors were gathered from a female donor in good health, enrolled as a control in a pregnancy study.

The rearrangement uses TRBV4-1 and TRBJ2-1; TRBD2 agrees at 10 bases. Germline V CDR1 and CDR2: MGHRA, YSYEKL. This CDR3 region has 15 residues. The ends lost 1 base at V and 8 bases at J; junction bases unmatched: 5. The CDR3 DNA reads as TGCGCCAGCAGCCAAGTGCCTAGCGGGAGCGATGAGCAGTTCTTC. Translation: CASSQVPSGSDEQFF.

The chain recombines TRBV5-4 with TRBJ2-7, with D possibly matching TRBD2 (5 bases). This CDR3 is 13 amino acids long. V was pared by 3 bases and J by 7 bases, with 14 bases between. Germline CDR1 and CDR2: SGHNT and YYREEE (reference sequence). The CDR3 bases are TGTGCCAGCAGCTCCGAGGCGGGCGGGGAGCAGTACTTC. It yields the protein CASSSEAGGEQYF.

V usage is TRBV6-6 and J usage is TRBJ1-1, with TRBD1 matching 9 bases. Germline assignment: CDR1 MNHNY and CDR2 SVGAGI (reference sequence). The CDR3 contains 13 residues. V lost 5 bases, J lost 6 bases, and 4 bases stayed unmatched. The CDR3 sequence: CASSTGGGSEAFF. The CDR3 nucleotides read TGTGCCAGCAGTACAGGGGGCGGTTCTGAAGCTTTCTTT.

This clone was detected once. This chain connects TRBV29-1 to TRBJ2-5; TRBD1 agrees at 7 bases. Germline V gene data show CDR1 as SQVTM and CDR2 as ANQGSEA. The CDR3 has 14 residues. The V and J ends lost 6 bases and 4 bases, in that order; junction bases with no gene match: 11. CDR3 protein: CSVAMRPGGETQYF. DNA of the CDR3: TGCAGCGTCGCTATGAGACCAGGGGGAGAGACCCAGTACTTC.

The rearrangement joins TRBV5-8 to TRBJ2-4, with 12 nucleotides matching TRBD2. CDR3 length: 16 residues. The trim removed 3 bases at V and 0 bases at J, leaving 1 base unmatched. From germline, CDR1 is SGHTS and CDR2 YDEGEE. As DNA, the CDR3 is TGTGCCAGCAGCTCACTAGCGGGAGGAGCCAAAAACATTCAGTACTTC. Its protein is CASSSLAGGAKNIQYF.

The gene calls are TRBV10-1 and TRBJ2-7, with 7 positions matching TRBD2. Per the germline V gene, CDR1 is WNHNN and CDR2 is SYGVQD (reference sequence). J was trimmed by 4 bases and V by 4 bases; bases with no gene match: 7. This CDR3 contains 14 residues. This chain's CDR3 is CASSGGGSRYEQYF. The CDR3 nucleotides are TGCGCCAGCAGTGGAGGCGGGAGTAGGTACGAGCAGTACTTC.

This rearrangement joins TRBV29-1 to TRBJ2-7, with D possibly matching TRBD1 (6 bases). The V and J ends lost 4 bases and 4 bases respectively, with 8 bases between them. The CDR3 loop spans 11 amino acids. The V gene's germline CDR1 is SQVTM and CDR2 ANQGSEA. CDR3 sequence: CSVGGGYEQYF. CDR3 DNA sequence: TGCAGCGTTGGAGGGGGATACGAGCAGTACTTC.

CDR3 residues: CASSQERYSGGYTF. DNA of the CDR3: TGTGCCAGCAGCCAAGAGAGGTATTCGGGTGGCTACACCTTC. The J gene is TRBJ1-2, the V gene TRBV14, with D hard to call. Between the trimmed V and J ends, which lost 0 bases and 7 bases, there was a span of 12 bases. The CDR3 has 14 amino acids. CDR1 is SGHDN, CDR2 FVKESK, per germline.

The chain combines TRBV28 with TRBJ1-3, with no clear D. The CDR3 sequence is 15 residues long. V lost 2 bases, J lost 0 bases, and 8 bases lay in between. Germline V CDR1 and CDR2: MDHEN, SYDVKM. CDR3 nucleotide sequence: TGTGCCAGCAGTTTACAGGCAATCTCTGGAAACACCATATATTTT. It specifies CASSLQAISGNTIYF. The full variable domain, completed using reference TRBV28 and TRBJ1-3, is DVKVTQSSRYLVKRTGEKVFLECVQDMDHENMFWYRQDPGLGLRLIYFSYDVKMKEKGDIPEGYSVSREKKERFSLILESASTNQTSMYLCASSLQAISGNTIYFGEGSWLTVV.

A remark on this clone: Other DNA sequences in this specimen translate into the identical CDR3. This chain links TRBV7-2 with TRBJ2-5; 10 bases fit TRBD2. This CDR3 comprises 13 residues. V lost 4 bases and J lost 5; bases outside the gene matches: 1. The V gene's germline CDR1 is SGHTA and CDR2 FQGNSA. CDR3 nucleotides: TGTGCCAGCAGCTCGACTAGCGGGGAGACCCAGTACTTC. Its translation: CASSSTSGETQYF.

The V call is TRBV25-1, the J call TRBJ2-3, with 9 bases fitting TRBD2. With V trimmed by 4 bases and J by 2 bases, 13 bases remained unmatched. Germline loops: CDR1 MGHDK, CDR2 SYGVNS. The CDR3 sequence is 18 residues long. CDR3 coding DNA: TGTGCCAGCAGTGGACAAGAGCCAGGACTAGCGCACACAGATACGCAGTATTTT. Protein product: CASSGQEPGLAHTDTQYF. The full variable domain, in which reference TRBV25-1 and TRBJ2-3 provide the parts outside the CDR3, is EADIYQTPRYLVIGTGKKITLECSQTMGHDKMYWYQQDPGMELHLIHYSYGVNSTEKGDLSSESTVSRIRTEHFPLTLESARPSHTSQYLCASSGQEPGLAHTDTQYFGPGTRLTVL.

J is TRBJ2-6 and V is TRBV6-1; D remains unclear. Trimming cost V 0 bases and J 13 bases, with 13 bases left between them. Germline loops: CDR1 MNHNS, CDR2 SASEGT. The CDR3 has 14 residues. This chain's CDR3 is CASSEARDFFVLTF. CDR3 nucleotide sequence: TGTGCCAGCAGTGAAGCGCGAGACTTTTTTGTCCTGACTTTC.

The table lists this clone with a few counts. The chain combines TRBV7-2 with TRBJ2-7; 9 positions match TRBD1. With V trimmed by 6 bases and J by 3 bases, 6 bases remained unmatched. This CDR3 region has 14 residues. Germline V gives CDR1 SGHTA, CDR2 FQGNSA. The CDR3 reads CASRPGTGIYEQYF. The CDR3 DNA reads TGTGCCAGCAGGCCCGGGACAGGGATCTACGAGCAGTACTTC.

The chain has TRBV11-2 and TRBJ2-7; TRBD2 might be the D (5 bases). Germline V gene data show CDR1 as SGHAT and CDR2 as FQNNGV. With 4 bases removed from V and 3 bases from J, the gap between germline ends came to 19 bases. This CDR3 has 16 residues. CDR3 amino acids: CASSSWAAEALYEQYF. Here the CDR3 DNA reads TGTGCCAGCAGCTCCTGGGCAGCGGAGGCCCTCTACGAGCAGTACTTC. The full variable domain, in which reference TRBV11-2 and TRBJ2-7 provide the parts outside the CDR3, is EAGVAQSPRYKIIEKRQSVAFWCNPISGHATLYWYQQILGQGPKLLIQFQNNGVVDDSQLPKDRFSAERLKGVDSTLKIQPAKLEDSAVYLCASSSWAAEALYEQYFGPGTRLTVT.

This chain uses TRBV2 with TRBJ1-2; D is perhaps TRBD1 (6 bases). CDR3 length: 16 residues. Germline CDR1 reads SNHLY; CDR2 reads FYNNEI. V lost 6 bases to trimming and J lost 4 bases, with 21 bases between them. CDR3 residues: CASRRGQSRNSYGYTF. The CDR3 DNA reads as TGTGCCAGCAGGCGAGGACAGAGTAGGAATAGCTATGGCTACACCTTC.

The CDR3: CAWTGGFTGELFF. The CDR3 coding sequence is TGTGCCTGGACAGGGGGCTTCACCGGGGAGCTGTTTTTT. The rearrangement links TRBV30 to TRBJ2-2, with 8 bases that match TRBD1. Trimming at V came to 4 bases and at J to 4 bases, leaving 2 bases not matched to a gene. The CDR3 sequence is 13 residues long. Germline CDR1 and CDR2: GTSNPN and SVGIG (reference sequence).

The rearrangement joins TRBV28 to TRBJ2-3; TRBD2 agrees at 8 bases. The CDR3 runs to 16 residues. CDR1 MDHEN and CDR2 SYDVKM come from the germline V gene. Trimming took 5 bases from V and 1 from J; bases not matched to a gene: 8. The CDR3 region is CASSRLLAGRTDTQYF. The CDR3 DNA is TGTGCCAGCAGTCGACTCCTAGCGGGTCGCACAGATACGCAGTATTTT.

This sequence joins TRBV5-4 and TRBJ2-3; TRBD2 matches 8 bases. The CDR3 is made up of 15 amino acids. Trimming took 2 bases from V and 2 from J; bases not matched to a gene: 4. Germline CDR1 is SGHNT and CDR2 is YYREEE (reference sequence). The CDR3 bases are TGTGCCAGCAGCTTACCCGGGAGGGCCACAGATACGCAGTATTTT. Protein sequence: CASSLPGRATDTQYF. The full variable domain, rest sourced from reference TRBV5-4 and TRBJ2-3, is ETGVTQSPTHLIKTRGQQVTLRCSSQSGHNTVSWYQQALGQGPQFIFQYYREEENGRGNFPPRFSGLQFPNYSSELNVNALELDDSALYLCASSLPGRATDTQYFGPGTRLTVL.

The J gene is TRBJ1-1, the V gene TRBV19; 7 nucleotides match TRBD1. The CDR3 is 15 residues long. Germline V gene lookup returns CDR1 LNHDA and CDR2 SQIVND (reference sequence). V was pared by 1 base and J by 2 bases, with 4 bases of the junction left unmatched. CDR3 residues: CASSIVGTANTEAFF. CDR3 nucleotides: TGTGCCAGTAGTATAGTAGGGACAGCAAACACTGAAGCTTTCTTT.

This chain links TRBV5-1 with TRBJ2-1, with D maybe TRBD1 (5 bases). V was clipped by 0 bases and J by 6 bases, with 7 bases between them. CDR1 is SGHRS and CDR2 is YFSETQ in the germline V gene. The CDR3 is made up of 13 amino acids. CDR3 nucleotide sequence: TGCGCCAGCAGCTTGGAAGGGGTCAATGAGCAGTTCTTC. This sequence encodes CASSLEGVNEQFF.

This clone is a singleton in its sample. CDR3 coding DNA: TGTGCCAGCAGGTGCCGGGGGGGGATAGGGGAGACCCAGTACTTC. The encoded protein is CASRCRGGIGETQYF. This chain links TRBV27 with TRBJ2-5; TRBD2 agrees at 8 bases. The J segment lost 5 bases and the V segment lost 6 bases, leaving 11 bases of the junction unmatched. The germline CDR1 and CDR2 sequences are MNHEY and SMNVEV (reference sequence). CDR3 size: 15 residues.